This entry is about one T cell receptor beta chain. Antigen unknown. The source of the sample is a study of resident and recirculating memory T cells in vitiligo. General study results and limits: No single dominant TCR clone appeared; lesion clonality varied.

No vitiligo treatment was given during the prior three months. The V end lost 2 bases, the J end lost 7 bases, and 9 bases lay between the germline ends. CDR1 and CDR2 (germline): LGHNA, YSLEER. The CDR3 extends over 13 amino acids. Method: immunoSEQ multiplex PCR; TCRdb's copy keeps in-frame clones and lacks some. The sample holds around 70,000 clones, 90% to 95% seen once. The specimen was blood. This sequence joins TRBV4-3 and TRBJ1-5; D unclear. The sequence was collected from a male donor with vitiligo. The CDR3 nucleotides are TGCGCCAGCAGCCAAAAGCGGCCCCAGCCCCAGCATTTT. It specifies CASSQKRPQPQHF.